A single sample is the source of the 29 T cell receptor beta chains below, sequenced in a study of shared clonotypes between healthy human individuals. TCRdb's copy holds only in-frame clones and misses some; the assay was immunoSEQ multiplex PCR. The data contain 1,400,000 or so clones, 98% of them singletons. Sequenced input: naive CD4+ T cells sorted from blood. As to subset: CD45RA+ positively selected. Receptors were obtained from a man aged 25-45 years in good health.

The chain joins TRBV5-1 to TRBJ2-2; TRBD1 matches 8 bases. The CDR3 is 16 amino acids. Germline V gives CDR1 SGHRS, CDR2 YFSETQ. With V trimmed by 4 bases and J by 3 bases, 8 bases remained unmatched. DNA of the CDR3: TGCGCCAGCAGCCAAGGGACAGGACGGGACACCGGGGAGCTGTTTTTT. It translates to CASSQGTGRDTGELFF.

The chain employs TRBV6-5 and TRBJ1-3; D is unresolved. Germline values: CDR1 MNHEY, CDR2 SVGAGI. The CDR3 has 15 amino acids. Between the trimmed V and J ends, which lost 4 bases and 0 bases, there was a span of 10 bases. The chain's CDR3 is CASSWRRTSGNTIYF. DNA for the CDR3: TGTGCCAGCAGTTGGAGACGTACCTCTGGAAACACCATATATTTT.

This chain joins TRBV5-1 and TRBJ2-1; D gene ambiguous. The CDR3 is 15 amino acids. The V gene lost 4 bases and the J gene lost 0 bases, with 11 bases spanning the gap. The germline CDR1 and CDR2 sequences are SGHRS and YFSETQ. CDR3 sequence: CASSPQSSSYNEQFF. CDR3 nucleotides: TGCGCCAGCAGCCCCCAGAGTAGCTCCTACAATGAGCAGTTCTTC. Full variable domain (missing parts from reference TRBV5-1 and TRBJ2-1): KAGVTQTPRYLIKTRGQQVTLSCSPISGHRSVSWYQQTPGQGLQFLFEYFSETQRNKGNFPGRFSGRQFSNSRSEMNVSTLELGDSALYLCASSPQSSSYNEQFFGPGTRLTVL.

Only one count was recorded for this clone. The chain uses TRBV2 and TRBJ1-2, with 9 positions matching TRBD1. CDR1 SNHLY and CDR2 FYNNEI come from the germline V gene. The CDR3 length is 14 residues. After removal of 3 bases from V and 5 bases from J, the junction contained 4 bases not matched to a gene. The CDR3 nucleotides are TGTGCCAGCAGTGACAGACAGGGGGAGTATGGCTACACCTTC. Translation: CASSDRQGEYGYTF.

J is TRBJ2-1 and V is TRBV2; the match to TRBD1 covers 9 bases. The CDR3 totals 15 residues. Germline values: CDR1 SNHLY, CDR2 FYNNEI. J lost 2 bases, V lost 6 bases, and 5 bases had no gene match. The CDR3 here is CASSQGQGTYNEQFF. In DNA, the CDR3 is TGTGCCAGCAGCCAGGGACAGGGAACCTACAATGAGCAGTTCTTC.

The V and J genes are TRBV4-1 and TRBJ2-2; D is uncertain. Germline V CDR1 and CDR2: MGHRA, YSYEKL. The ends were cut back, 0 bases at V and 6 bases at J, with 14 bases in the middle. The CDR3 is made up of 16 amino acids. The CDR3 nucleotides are TGCGCCAGCAGCCAAGAATCCGAGATTAGGGCCGGGGAGCTGTTTTTT. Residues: CASSQESEIRAGELFF.

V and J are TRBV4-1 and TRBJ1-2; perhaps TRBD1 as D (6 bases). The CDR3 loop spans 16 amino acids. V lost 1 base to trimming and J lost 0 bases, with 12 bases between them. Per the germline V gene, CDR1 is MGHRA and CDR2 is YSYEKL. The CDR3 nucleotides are TGCGCCAGCAGCCAAGCAAGACAGGCTGCTAACTATGGCTACACCTTC. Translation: CASSQARQAANYGYTF.

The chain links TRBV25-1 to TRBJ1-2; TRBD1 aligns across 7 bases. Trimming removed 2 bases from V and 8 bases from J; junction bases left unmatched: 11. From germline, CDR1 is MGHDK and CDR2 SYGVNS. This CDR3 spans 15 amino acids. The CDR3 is CASSERLITGEGYTF. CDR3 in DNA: TGTGCCAGCAGTGAACGTCTTATCACAGGGGAAGGCTACACCTTC.

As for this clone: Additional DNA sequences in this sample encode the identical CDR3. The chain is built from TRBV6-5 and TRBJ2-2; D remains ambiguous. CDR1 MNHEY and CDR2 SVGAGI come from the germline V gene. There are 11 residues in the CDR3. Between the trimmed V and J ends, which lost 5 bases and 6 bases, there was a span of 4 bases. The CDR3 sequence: CASSRSGELFF. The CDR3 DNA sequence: TGTGCCAGCAGTAGGTCCGGGGAGCTGTTTTTT.

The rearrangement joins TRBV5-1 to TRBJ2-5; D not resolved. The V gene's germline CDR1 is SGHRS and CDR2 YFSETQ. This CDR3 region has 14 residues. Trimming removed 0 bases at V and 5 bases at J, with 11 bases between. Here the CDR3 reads CASSLEGKGETQYF. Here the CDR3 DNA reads TGCGCCAGCAGCTTGGAAGGTAAAGGGGAGACCCAGTACTTC.

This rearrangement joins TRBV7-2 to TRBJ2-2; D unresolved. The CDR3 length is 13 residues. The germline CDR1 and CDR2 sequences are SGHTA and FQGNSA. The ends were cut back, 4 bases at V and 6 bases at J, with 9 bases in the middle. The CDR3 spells CASSSGLPGELFF. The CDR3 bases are TGTGCCAGCAGCTCGGGTTTACCCGGGGAGCTGTTTTTT. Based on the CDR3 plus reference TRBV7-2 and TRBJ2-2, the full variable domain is GAGVSQSPSNKVTEKGKDVELRCDPISGHTALYWYRQSLGQGLEFLIYFQGNSAPDKSGLPSDRFSAERTGGSVSTLTIQRTQQEDSAVYLCASSSGLPGELFFGEGSRLTVL.

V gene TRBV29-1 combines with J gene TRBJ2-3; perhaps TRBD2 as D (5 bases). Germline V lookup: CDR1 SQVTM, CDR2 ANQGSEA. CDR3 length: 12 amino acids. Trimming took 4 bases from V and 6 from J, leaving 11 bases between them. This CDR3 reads CSVGPGGDTQYF. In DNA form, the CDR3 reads TGCAGCGTTGGCCCGGGCGGGGATACGCAGTATTTT.

The DNA of the CDR3 is TGTGCCAGCGAGGGGACTGAAGCTTTCTTT. Protein: CASEGTEAFF. The chain uses TRBV25-1 and TRBJ1-1; possibly TRBD1 for D (5 bases). V lost 8 bases, J lost 5 bases, and 6 bases lay in between. This CDR3 spans 10 amino acids. Germline CDR1 reads MGHDK; CDR2 reads SYGVNS.

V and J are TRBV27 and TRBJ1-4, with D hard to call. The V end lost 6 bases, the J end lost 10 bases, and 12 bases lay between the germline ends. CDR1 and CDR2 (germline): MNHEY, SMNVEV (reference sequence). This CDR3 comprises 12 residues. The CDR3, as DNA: TGTGCCAGCAGAAGGAGTAGTGGAAAACTGTTTTTT. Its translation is CASRRSSGKLFF.

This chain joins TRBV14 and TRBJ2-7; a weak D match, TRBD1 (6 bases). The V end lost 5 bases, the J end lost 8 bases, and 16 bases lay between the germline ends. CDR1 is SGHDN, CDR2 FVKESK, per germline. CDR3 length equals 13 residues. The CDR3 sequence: CASSAMDRPKQYF. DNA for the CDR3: TGTGCCAGCAGCGCCATGGACAGACCTAAGCAGTACTTC.

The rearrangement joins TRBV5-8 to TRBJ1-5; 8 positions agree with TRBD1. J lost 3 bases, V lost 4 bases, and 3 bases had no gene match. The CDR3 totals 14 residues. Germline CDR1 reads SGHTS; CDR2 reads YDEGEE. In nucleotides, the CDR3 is TGTGCCAGCAGCGCGACAGGGGACAATCAGCCCCAGCATTTT. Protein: CASSATGDNQPQHF.

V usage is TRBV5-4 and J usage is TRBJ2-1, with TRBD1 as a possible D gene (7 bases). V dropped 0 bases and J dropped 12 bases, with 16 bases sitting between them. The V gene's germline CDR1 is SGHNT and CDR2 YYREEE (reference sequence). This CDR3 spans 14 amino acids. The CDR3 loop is CASSLAGDSVRQFF. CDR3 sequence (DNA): TGTGCCAGCAGCTTGGCGGGGGACAGCGTACGGCAGTTCTTC.

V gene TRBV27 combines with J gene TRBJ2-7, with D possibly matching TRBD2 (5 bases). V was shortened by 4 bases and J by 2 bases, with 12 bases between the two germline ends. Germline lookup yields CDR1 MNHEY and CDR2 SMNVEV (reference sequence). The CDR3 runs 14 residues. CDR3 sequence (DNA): TGTGCCAGCAGTTCCCCCGGAGGACCCTACGAGCAGTACTTC. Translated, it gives CASSSPGGPYEQYF.

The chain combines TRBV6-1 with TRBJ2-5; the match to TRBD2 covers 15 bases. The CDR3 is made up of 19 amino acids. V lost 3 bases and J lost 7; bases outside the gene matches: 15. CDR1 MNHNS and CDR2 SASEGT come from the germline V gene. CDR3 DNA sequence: TGTGCCAGCAGTGAGGGGGGACTAGCGGGAGGCCGCCCATGGGGGACCCAGTACTTC. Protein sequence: CASSEGGLAGGRPWGTQYF.

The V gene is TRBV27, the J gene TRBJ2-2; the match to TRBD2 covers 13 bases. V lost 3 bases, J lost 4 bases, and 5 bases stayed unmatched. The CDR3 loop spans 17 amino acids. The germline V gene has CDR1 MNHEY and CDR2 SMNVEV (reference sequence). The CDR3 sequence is CASSFRGLAGVTGELFF. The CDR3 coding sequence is TGTGCCAGCAGTTTTCGCGGACTAGCGGGAGTCACCGGGGAGCTGTTTTTT.

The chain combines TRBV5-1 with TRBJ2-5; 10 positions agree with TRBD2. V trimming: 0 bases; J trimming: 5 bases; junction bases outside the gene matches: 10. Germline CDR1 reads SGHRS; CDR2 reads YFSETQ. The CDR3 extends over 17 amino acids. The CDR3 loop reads CASSLGVLSGREETQYF. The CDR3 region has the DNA TGCGCCAGCAGCTTGGGGGTGCTGAGCGGGAGGGAGGAGACCCAGTACTTC.

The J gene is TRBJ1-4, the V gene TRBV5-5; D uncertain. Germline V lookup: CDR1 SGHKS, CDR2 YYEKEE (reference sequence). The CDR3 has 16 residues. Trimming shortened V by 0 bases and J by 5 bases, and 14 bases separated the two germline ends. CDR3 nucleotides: TGTGCCAGCAGCTTGGCTCCGGGCGGACGAAATGAAAAACTGTTTTTT. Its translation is CASSLAPGGRNEKLFF. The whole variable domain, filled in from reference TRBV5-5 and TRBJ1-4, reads DAGVTQSPTHLIKTRGQQVTLRCSPISGHKSVSWYQQVLGQGPQFIFQYYEKEERGRGNFPDRFSARQFPNYSSELNVNALLLGDSALYLCASSLAPGGRNEKLFFGSGTQLSVL.

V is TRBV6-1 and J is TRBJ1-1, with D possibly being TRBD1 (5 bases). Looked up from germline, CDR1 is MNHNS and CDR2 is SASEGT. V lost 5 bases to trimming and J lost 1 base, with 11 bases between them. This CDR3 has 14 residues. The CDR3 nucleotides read TGTGCCAGCAGTATCCGCAGGGCGAACACTGAAGCTTTCTTT. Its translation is CASSIRRANTEAFF.

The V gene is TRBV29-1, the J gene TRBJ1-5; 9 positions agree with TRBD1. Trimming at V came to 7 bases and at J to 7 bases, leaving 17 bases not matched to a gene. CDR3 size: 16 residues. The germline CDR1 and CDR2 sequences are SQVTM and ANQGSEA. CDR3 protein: CSAKPPGQGLKQPQHF. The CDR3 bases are TGCAGCGCCAAACCTCCGGGACAGGGTCTGAAGCAGCCCCAGCATTTT.

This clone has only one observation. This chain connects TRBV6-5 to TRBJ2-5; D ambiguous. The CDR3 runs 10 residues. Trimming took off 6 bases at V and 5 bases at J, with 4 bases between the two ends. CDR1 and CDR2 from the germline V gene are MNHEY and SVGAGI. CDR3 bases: TGTGCCAGCAGAGGGGAGACCCAGTACTTC. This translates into CASRGETQYF.

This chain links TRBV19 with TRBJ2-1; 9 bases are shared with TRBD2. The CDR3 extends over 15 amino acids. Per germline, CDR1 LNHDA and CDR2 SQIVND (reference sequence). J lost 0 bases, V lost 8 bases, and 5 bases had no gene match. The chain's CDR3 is CASARSGSSYNEQFF. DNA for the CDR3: TGTGCCAGTGCCCGTAGCGGGAGCTCCTACAATGAGCAGTTCTTC.

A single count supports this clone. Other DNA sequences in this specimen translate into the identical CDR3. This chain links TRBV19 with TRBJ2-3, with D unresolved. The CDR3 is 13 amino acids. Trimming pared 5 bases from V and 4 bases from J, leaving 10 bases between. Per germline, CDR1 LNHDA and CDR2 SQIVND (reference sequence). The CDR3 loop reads CASSPIGADTQYF. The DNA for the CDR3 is TGTGCCAGTAGTCCCATTGGAGCAGATACGCAGTATTTT.

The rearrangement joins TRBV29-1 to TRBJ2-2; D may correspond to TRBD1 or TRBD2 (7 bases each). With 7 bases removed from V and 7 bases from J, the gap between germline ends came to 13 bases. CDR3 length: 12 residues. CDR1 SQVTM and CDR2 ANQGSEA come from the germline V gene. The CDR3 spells CSGTGEGGELFF. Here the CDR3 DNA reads TGCAGCGGTACAGGGGAGGGCGGGGAGCTGTTTTTT.

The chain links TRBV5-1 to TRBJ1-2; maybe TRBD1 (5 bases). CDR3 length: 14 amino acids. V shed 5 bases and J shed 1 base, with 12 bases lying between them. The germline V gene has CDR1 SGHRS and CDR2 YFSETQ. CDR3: CASRRDSNNYGYTF. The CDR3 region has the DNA TGCGCCAGCAGAAGGGACTCCAATAACTATGGCTACACCTTC.